Listed here are 14 T cell receptor beta chains from one sample, sequenced in a study of spatial heterogeneity in lung cancer. Noted time point: sample taken at primary tumor resection. Sequencing was performed on whole RNA extracted from tumor and nontumor lung tissue, or from frozen PBMC, and the material was left unsorted. One entry per CDR3 protein results from TCRdb running MiXCR on the 5' RACE reads. The table includes approximately 81,000 distinct CDR3 sequences, over 9.5% detected once. The starting material was PBMCs, obtained at surgery. These receptors were collected from a male donor with early-stage non-small cell lung cancer.

This clonotype was counted a few times. J is TRBJ2-6 and V is TRBV29-1; 10 nucleotides line up with TRBD1. Per the germline V gene, CDR1 is SQVTM and CDR2 is ANQGSEA. CDR3 length equals 19 residues. V shed 0 bases and J 4 bases; nucleotides not matched to a gene: 12. CDR3 sequence (DNA): TGCAGCGTTGAAGAAAGCCGGGACAGGGGAACGTACGGGGCCAACGTCCTGACTTTC. As protein: CSVEESRDRGTYGANVLTF.

The gene calls are TRBV20-1 and TRBJ2-1; 11 bases fit TRBD2. The V gene's germline CDR1 is DFQATT and CDR2 SNEGSKA (reference sequence). CDR3 length: 15 residues. Trimming cost V 6 bases and J 7 bases; bases outside gene matches: 11. The CDR3 DNA is TGCAGTGCCGAAACTCCGGGACTAGCGGCTAATGAGCAGTTCTTC. Protein: CSAETPGLAANEQFF.

This clonotype has more than one count but fewer than ten. V is TRBV20-1 and J is TRBJ2-3; 7 bases are a match to TRBD2. V trimming: 6 bases; J trimming: 3 bases; junction bases outside the gene matches: 12. The germline CDR1 and CDR2 sequences are DFQATT and SNEGSKA (reference sequence). The CDR3 has 15 amino acids. The CDR3 protein is CSARGAGVGTDTQYF. As DNA, the CDR3 is TGCAGTGCCCGCGGCGCGGGGGTAGGAACAGATACGCAGTATTTT.

This clonotype was counted many times. The chain couples TRBV3-1 to TRBJ1-2; no clear D. Trimming took off 0 bases at V and 4 bases at J, with 6 bases between the two ends. The CDR3 is 13 residues long. Germline lookup yields CDR1 LGHDT and CDR2 YNNKEL (reference sequence). The CDR3 loop is CASSQERIYGYTF. CDR3 nucleotides: TGTGCCAGCAGCCAAGAGAGGATCTATGGCTACACCTTC.

A few counts support this clonotype. The J gene is TRBJ2-3, the V gene TRBV5-1; 8 bases align to TRBD1. V gave up 3 bases and J gave up 1 base; unmatched junction bases: 4. The CDR3 is 15 residues long. From germline, CDR1 is SGHRS and CDR2 YFSETQ. CDR3 nucleotide sequence: TGCGCCAGCAGCTACCCACAGGGGGGCACAGATACGCAGTATTTT. Translating it yields CASSYPQGGTDTQYF.

This chain links TRBV2 with TRBJ2-1; tentative D call: TRBD2 (5 bases). This CDR3 has 13 residues. V shed 6 bases and J shed 3 bases, with 9 bases lying between them. Germline loops: CDR1 SNHLY, CDR2 FYNNEI. The CDR3 nucleotides are TGTGCCAGCAGCGACTACCTCTACAATGAGCAGTTCTTC. Protein: CASSDYLYNEQFF.

This chain joins TRBV19 and TRBJ1-1, with 7 bases identical to TRBD1. Trimming cost V 9 bases and J 6 bases; bases outside gene matches: 13. Germline V gene data show CDR1 as LNHDA and CDR2 as SQIVND (reference sequence). This CDR3 is built from 14 residues. CDR3 sequence (DNA): TGTGCCAGCATTCCCACAGGGGATTTCCCTGAAGCTTTCTTT. Translated, it gives CASIPTGDFPEAFF.

V gene TRBV4-1 combines with J gene TRBJ1-5, with TRBD1 matching 9 bases. Germline CDR1 and CDR2: MGHRA and YSYEKL. The CDR3 sequence is 20 residues long. Trimming cost V 3 bases and J 2 bases; bases outside gene matches: 17. The CDR3 DNA is TGCGCCAGCAGCCATGGGCTTCCGGGACAGGGTCTAGCTGGCAATCAGCCCCAGCATTTT. Its protein is CASSHGLPGQGLAGNQPQHF.

This clonotype has a handful of counts. The V and J genes are TRBV7-9 and TRBJ2-2; the D is unclear. This CDR3 has 14 amino acids. With 3 bases removed from V and 1 base from J, the gap between germline ends came to 6 bases. Looked up from germline, CDR1 is SEHNR and CDR2 is FQNEAQ (reference sequence). CDR3 in amino acids: CASSLSQNTGELFF. CDR3 DNA sequence: TGTGCCAGCAGCTTGTCTCAGAACACCGGGGAGCTGTTTTTT.

This clonotype showed up just a few times. The chain carries TRBV6-1 and TRBJ1-6; 7 bases fit TRBD1. Trimming took 2 bases from V and 6 from J; bases not matched to a gene: 7. This CDR3 has 16 residues. The germline gives CDR1 MNHNS, CDR2 SASEGT. The CDR3 reads CASSELGGQGNSPLHF. In DNA, the CDR3 is TGTGCCAGCAGTGAATTAGGGGGCCAGGGTAATTCACCCCTCCACTTT.

This clonotype was seen a few times. This chain uses TRBV30 with TRBJ1-2, with a weak D call TRBD1 (5 bases). Between the trimmed V and J ends, which lost 5 bases and 4 bases, there was a span of 11 bases. The CDR3 extends over 12 amino acids. The V gene's germline CDR1 is GTSNPN and CDR2 SVGIG (reference sequence). The CDR3, as DNA: TGTGCCTGGGACAGTTCCGGCTATGGCTACACCTTC. This codes for CAWDSSGYGYTF.

This clonotype was detected many times. The genes are TRBV3-1 and TRBJ1-6; TRBD1 matches 9 bases. The CDR3 contains 15 residues. CDR1 and CDR2 from the germline V gene are LGHDT and YNNKEL (reference sequence). Trimming at V came to 3 bases and at J to 8 bases, leaving 5 bases not matched to a gene. The CDR3 spells CASSHLGQGHSPLHF. CDR3 DNA sequence: TGTGCCAGCAGCCATCTCGGACAGGGGCATTCACCCCTCCACTTT.

This rearrangement joins TRBV11-2 to TRBJ1-3; TRBD1 might be the D (6 bases). Trimming left V 5 bases short and J 0 bases short, with 14 bases between. The germline V gene encodes CDR1 SGHAT and CDR2 FQNNGV. There are 16 residues in the CDR3. The chain's CDR3 is CASSISRGGSGNTIYF. The DNA of the CDR3 is TGTGCCAGCAGCATCAGCAGGGGAGGCTCTGGAAACACCATATATTTT.

The gene calls are TRBV20-1 and TRBJ2-1; 16 nucleotides align to TRBD2. Looked up from germline, CDR1 is DFQATT and CDR2 is SNEGSKA (reference sequence). The CDR3 is made up of 18 amino acids. V lost 2 bases and J lost 3; bases outside the gene matches: 7. The CDR3 sequence: CSARTGTSGRARYNEQFF. For the CDR3, the DNA is TGCAGTGCTAGAACGGGGACTAGCGGGAGGGCCCGCTACAATGAGCAGTTCTTC.